This TCR beta chain was sequenced for a study of blood T cells in healthy people across ages. The wider study: Template switching recovered approximately one barcoded beta molecule for every two T cells. Findings and caveats of the study: Observed TCR beta diversity per million T cells went down as age went up. This fall followed a roughly linear course with age.

For the second PCR, which ran for roughly 6 to 11 cycles, a sample-barcoded 5' primer and a J-beta primer mix were used. Each cDNA molecule was tagged by a template-switch adaptor with 12 random nucleotides. TCRdb recomputed calls from the 5' RACE reads with MiXCR, one row per CDR3 protein. The sample holds about 730,000 distinct CDR3 sequences, approximately 43% seen once. Details on this clonotype: Its target is unknown. Mismatch with germline at one junction end may stem from a read error.

This clonotype was sampled from an older woman in good health. The sequenced material came from blood.

CDR3 sequence: CSAGPLRAATYNERFF. CDR3 nucleotide sequence: TGCAGTGCTGGACCACTCCGGGCGGCCACCTACAATGAGCGGTTCTTC. The chain carries TRBV20-1 and TRBJ2-1; D not resolved. Germline values: CDR1 DFQATT, CDR2 SNEGSKA (reference sequence). CDR3 length: 16 amino acids.